Detailed here is one T cell receptor (beta chain). This specimen belongs to a study of control samples from healthy donors and cancer patients. Data came from immunoSEQ multiplex PCR; TCRdb stores just in-frame clones and leaves some out. This table holds around 63,000 clones, 70% to 90% found once. The sample taken for sequencing was PBMCs. The receptor comes from a woman between 50 and 59 years old with head and neck cancer.

The CDR3 DNA is TGTGCCTGGAACAGGGTCACAGATACGCAGTATTTT. This codes for CAWNRVTDTQYF. V gene TRBV30 combines with J gene TRBJ2-3, with a weak D call TRBD1 (6 bases). Germline-derived CDR1 and CDR2 are GTSNPN and SVGIG (reference sequence). The CDR3 covers 12 residues. V was cut by 4 bases and J by 2 bases, with 7 bases left in between.